Shown below are 11 T cell receptor beta chains from a single sample sequenced in a study of blood T cell repertoires in COVID-19. Method: immunoSEQ multiplex PCR; TCRdb's copy keeps in-frame clones and lacks some. Of 150,000 or so clones listed, roughly 83% are singletons. The specimen was peripheral blood. Source of these receptors: a woman between 65 and 79 years old with COVID-19, enrolled during active disease.

The V gene is TRBV7-2, the J gene TRBJ2-6; a possible D gene is TRBD1 (6 bases). V was pared by 6 bases and J by 0 bases, with 18 bases between. Germline V gene lookup returns CDR1 SGHTA and CDR2 FQGNSA. The CDR3 length is 18 residues. DNA of the CDR3: TGTGCCAGCAGGCGCTACCCCTCAGGGGTCTCTGGGGCCAACGTCCTGACTTTC. Amino acids: CASRRYPSGVSGANVLTF.

This clone was seen a single time. This chain links TRBV30 with TRBJ2-7, with 10 bases matching TRBD1. CDR1 and CDR2 (germline): GTSNPN, SVGIG (reference sequence). The CDR3 runs 15 residues. V lost 2 bases, J lost 4 bases, and 8 bases stayed unmatched. CDR3 sequence: CAWSYRQGASYEQYF. In DNA form, the CDR3 reads TGTGCCTGGAGTTACCGACAGGGGGCGTCGTACGAGCAGTACTTC.

In DNA form, the CDR3 reads TGTGCCACCAGTGATCCCGGGACAGGGGACTCCCAGTACTTC. It codes for CATSDPGTGDSQYF. The chain combines TRBV24-1 with TRBJ2-5; TRBD1 aligns across 10 bases. The CDR3 is 14 residues long. Germline V CDR1 and CDR2: KGHDR, SFDVKD. Trimming removed 3 bases from V and 9 bases from J; junction bases left unmatched: 6.

The rearrangement uses TRBV29-1 and TRBJ2-7; D is possibly TRBD2 (6 bases). This CDR3 comprises 13 residues. With 6 bases removed from V and 5 bases from J, the gap between germline ends came to 17 bases. The germline gives CDR1 SQVTM, CDR2 ANQGSEA. In DNA, the CDR3 is TGCAGCGTCGTGACTAGAAATACCGACGAGCAGTACTTC. Its translation is CSVVTRNTDEQYF.

This sequence joins TRBV5-8 and TRBJ2-3; 9 positions agree with TRBD2. The V gene end was trimmed by 0 bases and the J gene end by 3 bases; junction bases not matched to a gene: 8. The length of the CDR3 is 17 residues. Germline CDR1 is SGHTS and CDR2 is YDEGEE. CDR3 DNA sequence: TGTGCCAGCAGCTTGGCCCACTTAGCGGGGGTGACAGATACGCAGTATTTT. Translating gives CASSLAHLAGVTDTQYF.

The gene calls are TRBV7-2 and TRBJ2-3; the match to TRBD2 covers 13 bases. CDR3 length equals 17 residues. CDR1 is SGHTA, CDR2 FQGNSA, per germline. V lost 4 bases, J lost 7 bases, and 11 bases stayed unmatched. CDR3 residues: CASSSRTSGGQWNTQYF. CDR3 sequence (DNA): TGTGCCAGCAGCTCGAGGACTAGCGGGGGTCAATGGAATACGCAGTATTTT.

Of note for this clone: This same CDR3 is encoded by further DNA sequences in the sample. The V gene is TRBV9, the J gene TRBJ2-1; 12 bases are shared with TRBD2. With 2 bases clipped from V and 4 bases from J, the junction kept 1 base outside the gene matches. CDR1 is SGDLS and CDR2 is YYNGEE in the germline V gene. The CDR3 is made up of 15 amino acids. The CDR3 here is CASSVTSGGYNEQFF. The CDR3 DNA follows: TGTGCCAGCAGCGTGACTAGCGGGGGTTACAATGAGCAGTTCTTC.

The chain carries TRBV5-1 and TRBJ2-2; tentatively, D is TRBD1 (6 bases). The CDR3 runs 17 residues. Germline V gives CDR1 SGHRS, CDR2 YFSETQ. Trimming removed 0 bases from V and 0 bases from J, with 12 bases in between. In nucleotides, the CDR3 is TGCGCCAGCAGCTTGGGGCCGGACAGATCGAACACCGGGGAGCTGTTTTTT. It yields the protein CASSLGPDRSNTGELFF.

The genes are TRBV7-2 and TRBJ2-5; a weak D match, TRBD2 (6 bases). CDR3 length: 15 amino acids. Germline CDR1 is SGHTA and CDR2 is FQGNSA. The germline V and J ends were trimmed by 2 bases and 5 bases, with 15 bases remaining between them. CDR3 bases: TGTGCCAGCAGCTTACGCCCCGGGGGTAGGGAGACCCAGTACTTC. Translation gives CASSLRPGGRETQYF.

This rearrangement joins TRBV5-8 to TRBJ1-1; TRBD1 matches 7 bases. Trimming cost V 4 bases and J 5 bases; bases outside gene matches: 14. Germline loops: CDR1 SGHTS, CDR2 YDEGEE. The CDR3 covers 16 residues. The chain's CDR3 is CASSQTRGRGRTEAFF. The CDR3 nucleotides are TGTGCCAGCAGCCAGACAAGGGGGCGAGGTAGGACTGAAGCTTTCTTT.

This clone appeared once. The rearrangement links TRBV30 to TRBJ2-7; 7 bases are a match to TRBD2. Germline V CDR1 and CDR2: GTSNPN, SVGIG (reference sequence). V lost 8 bases to trimming and J lost 3 bases; unmatched junction nucleotides: 10. This CDR3 region has 13 residues. CDR3 amino acids: CAGEGMIRYEQYF. The CDR3 DNA sequence: TGTGCCGGGGAGGGGATGATCCGCTACGAGCAGTACTTC. The whole variable domain, remainder taken from reference TRBV30 and TRBJ2-7, is SQTIHQWPATLVQPVGSPLSLECTVEGTSNPNLYWYRQAAGRGLQLLFYSVGIGQISSEVPQNLSASRPQDRQFILSSKKLLLSDSGFYLCAGEGMIRYEQYFGPGTRLTVT.